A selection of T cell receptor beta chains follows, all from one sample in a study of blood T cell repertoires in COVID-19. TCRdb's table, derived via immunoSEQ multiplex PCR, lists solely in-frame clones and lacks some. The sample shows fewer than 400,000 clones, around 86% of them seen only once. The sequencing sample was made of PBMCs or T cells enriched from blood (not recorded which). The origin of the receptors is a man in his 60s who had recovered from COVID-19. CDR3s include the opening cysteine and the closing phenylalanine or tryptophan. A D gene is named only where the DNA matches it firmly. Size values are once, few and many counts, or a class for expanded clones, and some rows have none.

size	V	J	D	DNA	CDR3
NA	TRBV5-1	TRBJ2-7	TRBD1	TGCGCCAGCAGACCGGGACAGGGGTCCGAGCAGTACTTC	CASRPGQGSEQYF
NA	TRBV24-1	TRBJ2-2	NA	TGTGCCACCAGTGAGGCAGGGAACACCGGGGAGCTGTTTTTT	CATSEAGNTGELFF
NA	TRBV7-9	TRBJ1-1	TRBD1	TGTGCCAGCAGCCAGGGGGGCTTCGACACTGAAGCTTTCTTT	CASSQGGFDTEAFF
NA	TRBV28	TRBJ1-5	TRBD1	TGTGCCAGCAGTTTGGTAGGGGGCACTCAGCCCCAGCATTTT	CASSLVGGTQPQHF
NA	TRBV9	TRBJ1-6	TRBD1	TGTGCCAGCAGCGTAGGGGACAGAGATAATTCACCCCTCCACTTT	CASSVGDRDNSPLHF
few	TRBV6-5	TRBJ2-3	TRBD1	TGTGCCAGCAGTTTACTTACAGGGGTTAGCACAGATACGCAGTATTTT	CASSLLTGVSTDTQYF
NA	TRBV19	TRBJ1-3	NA	TGTGCCAGTAGTGTAACAGGGATCCTCTCTGGAAACACCATATATTTT	CASSVTGILSGNTIYF
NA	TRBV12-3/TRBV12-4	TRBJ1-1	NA	TGTGCCAGCAGTTTGCAAGAGGGCACTGAAGCTTTCTTT	CASSLQEGTEAFF
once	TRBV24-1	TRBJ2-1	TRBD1	TGTGCCACCCGAGAGACAGGGGGTTCGGGGGTAGAGCAGTTCTTC	CATRETGGSGVEQFF
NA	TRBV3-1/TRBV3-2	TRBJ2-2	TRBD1	TGTGCCAGCAGCCAAGCCGGGACAGGGGGCACCGGGGAGCTGTTTTTT	CASSQAGTGGTGELFF
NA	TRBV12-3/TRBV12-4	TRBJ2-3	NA	TGTGCCAGCAGTTTAAGGCTAGCAGATACGCAGTATTTT	CASSLRLADTQYF
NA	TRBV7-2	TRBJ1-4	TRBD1	TGTGCCAGCAGCTTAGCGTGGGGGCAGGGGGCTAATGAAAAACTGTTTTTT	CASSLAWGQGANEKLFF
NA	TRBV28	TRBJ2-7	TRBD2	TGTGCCAGCAGTTTAGGGGGGGAAGGCAACGAGCAGTACTTC	CASSLGGEGNEQYF
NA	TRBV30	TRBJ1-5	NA	TGTGCCTGGAGTGTGGGGGCGCGGAGCAATCAGCCCCAGCATTTT	CAWSVGARSNQPQHF